The present T cell receptor beta chain was sequenced within a study of human T cells and chemical hapten exposure. This clonotype has at least ten counts. As for time point: patch test 3, about 24 weeks after DPC sensitization. Regarding treatment: therapeutic diphenylcyclopropenone sensitization with weekly scalp DPC. Each CDR3 protein gets one entry after TCRdb re-called the RACE reads with MiXCR. The sample has under 100,000 distinct CDR3 sequences; less than 14% are singletons. The input for sequencing was whole blood, taken in connection with sensitization to the hapten diphenylcyclopropenone (DPC). The origin of this receptor is a woman between 45 and 60 years old with alopecia areata. Some clones in this sample may be carry-over from other donors' samples.

CDR3 in DNA: TGTGCCAGCAGTAGGAGAGGGGGGGATAGGGCCTACGAGCAGTACTTC. Residues: CASSRRGGDRAYEQYF. The V call is TRBV28, the J call TRBJ2-7; tentatively, D is TRBD2 (7 bases). This CDR3 spans 16 amino acids. V lost 5 bases and J 2 bases, leaving 19 bases between the germline ends. CDR1 and CDR2 from the germline V gene are MDHEN and SYDVKM.